A single T cell receptor beta chain is shown here with its context. This clone was counted a single time. Its antigen has not been determined. Qualities for individual bases were not recorded, and no much larger clone is one base off. The data derive from a study of cytomegalovirus exposure and HLA in healthy donors (dated by TCRdb to about 2017). Regarding the research as a whole: According to a later analysis, one platform produced both the approximately 110 validation repertoires and the approximately 600 repertoires of the first cohort. To predict cytomegalovirus infection status, the study brought together high-throughput TCR immunosequencing, statistical association of individual TCRs with disease status, and machine learning. In addition to the first cohort of 666 subjects, a separate validation cohort of 120 different subjects was used. The aim of the study was to test whether cataloging public T cell receptors could identify signatures of past pathogen exposure. What the work shows at the level of the full study, not this receptor alone: The validation cohort had no HLA typing available for a later analysis, so co-occurrence within that cohort was assessed over all 120 or so repertoires. Subsequent analysis determined that TCRs grouped into clusters in the first cohort also showed a tendency toward co-occurrence across the 90 to 150 validation repertoires, and about 94% of cluster scores exceeded 0. In vitro tests confirmed that a few of the cytomegalovirus-associated TCR beta chains recognize cytomegalovirus antigens. In both the original and validation cohorts, the classifier was reported to diagnose cytomegalovirus status with high specificity and sensitivity. While some public TCRs were present in many individuals, most TCR sequences turned up only very rarely across donors. A total of 150 or so TCR beta chains were listed by the study as associated with cytomegalovirus. The authors suggested that the approach could potentially be generalized to other disease states and immunological phenotypes.

The library was built by means of the immunoSEQ multiplex PCR assay. The paper's processing steps were these. A statistical classification framework was developed to diagnose cytomegalovirus status using the catalog of TCR beta chain sequences. TCRdb holds this immuneACCESS table with in-frame rearrangements only. Some clones are missing; in checked studies, unresolved V genes explain under half, and the rest has no known cause. V, J and clone size were drawn from that table, and D and trimming were deduced from the DNA. A total of tens of thousands of clones appear in this sample, 94% of them only once. The top ten constitute under 4% of the sample. Measured from the cysteine to the phenylalanine, the CDR3 is 16 residues long. Only the CDR3 DNA is retained, 48 bases long and in frame from the first base. CDR1 and CDR2, looked up from the germline V gene, are MNHEY and SVGAGI. V loses 2 bases at its end and J loses 2 bases; junction bases beyond the gene matches: 6.

Separate from the approximately 670-subject first cohort, the validation cohort of roughly 120 subjects was the group to which the donors belonged. The sequence came from a woman between 18 and 30 years old in good health and CMV-seropositive. This sequence uses TRBV6-5 and TRBJ2-1; TRBD2 aligns with 7 central bases. The sequenced sample consisted of PBMCs. The CDR3 sequence is CASSYHRDYAYNEQFF. The DNA sequence follows: TGTGCCAGCAGTTACCACCGGGACTATGCCTACAATGAGCAGTTCTTC.